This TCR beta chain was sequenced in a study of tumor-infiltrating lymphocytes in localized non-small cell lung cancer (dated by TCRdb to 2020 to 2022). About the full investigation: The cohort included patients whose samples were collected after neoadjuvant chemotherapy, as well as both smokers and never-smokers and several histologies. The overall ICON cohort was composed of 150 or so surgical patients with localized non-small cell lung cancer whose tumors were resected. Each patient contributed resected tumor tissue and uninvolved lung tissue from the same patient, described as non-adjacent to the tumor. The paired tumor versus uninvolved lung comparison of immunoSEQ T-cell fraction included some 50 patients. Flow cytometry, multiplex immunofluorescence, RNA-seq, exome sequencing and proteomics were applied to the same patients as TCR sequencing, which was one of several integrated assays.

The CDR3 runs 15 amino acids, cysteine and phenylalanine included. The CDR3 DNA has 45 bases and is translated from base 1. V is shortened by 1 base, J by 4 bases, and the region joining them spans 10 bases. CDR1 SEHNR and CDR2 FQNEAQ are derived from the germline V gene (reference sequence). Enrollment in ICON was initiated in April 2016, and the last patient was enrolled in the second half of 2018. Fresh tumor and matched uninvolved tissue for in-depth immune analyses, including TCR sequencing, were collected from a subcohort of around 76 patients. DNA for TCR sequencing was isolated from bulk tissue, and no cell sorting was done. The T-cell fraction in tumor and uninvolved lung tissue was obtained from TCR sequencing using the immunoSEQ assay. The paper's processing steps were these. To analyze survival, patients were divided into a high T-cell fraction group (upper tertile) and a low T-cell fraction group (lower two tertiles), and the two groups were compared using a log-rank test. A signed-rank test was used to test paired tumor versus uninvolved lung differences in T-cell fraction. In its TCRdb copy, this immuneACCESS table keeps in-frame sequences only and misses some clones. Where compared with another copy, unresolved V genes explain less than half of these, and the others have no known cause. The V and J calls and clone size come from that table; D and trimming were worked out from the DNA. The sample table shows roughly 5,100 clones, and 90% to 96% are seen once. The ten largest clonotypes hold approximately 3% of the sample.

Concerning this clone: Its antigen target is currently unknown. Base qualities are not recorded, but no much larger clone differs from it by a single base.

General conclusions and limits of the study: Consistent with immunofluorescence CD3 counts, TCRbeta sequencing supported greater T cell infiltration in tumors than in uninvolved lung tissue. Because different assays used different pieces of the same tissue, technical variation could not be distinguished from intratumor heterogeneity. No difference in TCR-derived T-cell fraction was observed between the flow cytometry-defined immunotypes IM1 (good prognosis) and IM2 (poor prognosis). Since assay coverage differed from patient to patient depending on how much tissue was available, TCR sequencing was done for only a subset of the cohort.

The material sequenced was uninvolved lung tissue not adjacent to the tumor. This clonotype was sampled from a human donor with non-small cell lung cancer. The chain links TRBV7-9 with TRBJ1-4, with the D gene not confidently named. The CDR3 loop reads CASSLEVRSNEKLFF. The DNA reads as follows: TGTGCCAGCAGCTTAGAGGTTAGGAGTAATGAAAAACTGTTTTTT. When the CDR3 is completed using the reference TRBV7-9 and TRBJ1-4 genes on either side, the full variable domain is DTGVSQNPRHKITKRGQNVTFRCDPISEHNRLYWYRQTLGQGPEFLTYFQNEAQLEKSRLLSDRFSAERPKGSFSTLEIQRTEQGDSAMYLCASSLEVRSNEKLFFGSGTQLSVL.